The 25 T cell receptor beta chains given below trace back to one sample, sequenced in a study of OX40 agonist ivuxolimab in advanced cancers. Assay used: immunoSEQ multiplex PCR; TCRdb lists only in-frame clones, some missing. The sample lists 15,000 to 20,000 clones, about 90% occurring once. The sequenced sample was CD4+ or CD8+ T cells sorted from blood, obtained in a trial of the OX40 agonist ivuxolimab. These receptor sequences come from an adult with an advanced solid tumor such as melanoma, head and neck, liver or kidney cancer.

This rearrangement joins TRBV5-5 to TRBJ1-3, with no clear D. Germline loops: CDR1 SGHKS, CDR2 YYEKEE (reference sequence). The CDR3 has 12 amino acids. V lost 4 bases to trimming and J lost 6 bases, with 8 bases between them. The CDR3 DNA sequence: TGTGCCAGCAGCGAAGAGAAAAACACCATATATTTT. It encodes CASSEEKNTIYF.

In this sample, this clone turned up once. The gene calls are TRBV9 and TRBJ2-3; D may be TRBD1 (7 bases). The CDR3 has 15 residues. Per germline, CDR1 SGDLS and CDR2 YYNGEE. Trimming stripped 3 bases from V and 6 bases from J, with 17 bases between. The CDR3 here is CASSARQGGADTQYF. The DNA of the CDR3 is TGTGCCAGCAGCGCTAGACAGGGAGGTGCGGATACGCAGTATTTT.

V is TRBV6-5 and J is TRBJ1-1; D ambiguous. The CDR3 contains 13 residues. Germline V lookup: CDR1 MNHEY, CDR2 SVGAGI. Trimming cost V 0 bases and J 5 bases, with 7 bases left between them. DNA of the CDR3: TGTGCCAGCAGTTACTCGAGCCTAACTGAAGCTTTCTTT. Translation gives CASSYSSLTEAFF.

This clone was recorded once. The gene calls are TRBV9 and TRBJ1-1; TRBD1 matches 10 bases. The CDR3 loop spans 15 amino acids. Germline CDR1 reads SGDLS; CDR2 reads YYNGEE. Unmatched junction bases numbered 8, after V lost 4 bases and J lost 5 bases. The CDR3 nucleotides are TGTGCCAGCAGCCCACCGGACAGGGGGACGACTGAAGCTTTCTTT. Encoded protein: CASSPPDRGTTEAFF.

The chain's CDR3 is CASSFSTGPQETQYF. The CDR3 DNA reads TGTGCCAGCAGCTTCAGTACCGGCCCCCAAGAGACCCAGTACTTC. This chain joins TRBV7-8 and TRBJ2-5; D not certain. Trimming left V 3 bases short and J 1 base short, with 12 bases between. Germline-derived CDR1 and CDR2 are SGHVS and FQNEAQ. There are 15 residues in the CDR3. Combining the CDR3 with reference TRBV7-8 and TRBJ2-5 gives the whole variable domain GAGVSQSPRYKVAKRGQDVALRCDPISGHVSLFWYQQALGQGPEFLTYFQNEAQLDKSGLPSDRFFAERPEGSVSTLKIQRTQQEDSAVYLCASSFSTGPQETQYFGPGTRLLVL.

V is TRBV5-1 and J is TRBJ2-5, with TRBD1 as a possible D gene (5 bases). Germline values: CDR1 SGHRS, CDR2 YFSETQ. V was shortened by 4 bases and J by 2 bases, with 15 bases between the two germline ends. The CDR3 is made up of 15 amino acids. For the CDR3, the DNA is TGCGCCAGCAGCATAGCCCTTGACAGTCAAGAGACCCAGTACTTC. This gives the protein CASSIALDSQETQYF.

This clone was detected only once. CDR3 nucleotide sequence: TGTGCCAGCAGTTTAAGTCTGGTAGCCAAAAACATTCAGTACTTC. This encodes CASSLSLVAKNIQYF. The chain combines TRBV27 with TRBJ2-4; the D is unclear. This CDR3 is built from 15 residues. Germline CDR1 reads MNHEY; CDR2 reads SMNVEV (reference sequence). V gave up 2 bases and J gave up 0 bases, with 8 bases separating them.

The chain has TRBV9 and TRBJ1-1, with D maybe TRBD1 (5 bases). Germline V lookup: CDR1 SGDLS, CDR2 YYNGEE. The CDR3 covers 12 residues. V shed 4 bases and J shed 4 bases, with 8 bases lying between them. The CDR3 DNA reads TGTGCCAGCAGCCAGGGAGGCACTGAAGCTTTCTTT. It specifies CASSQGGTEAFF.

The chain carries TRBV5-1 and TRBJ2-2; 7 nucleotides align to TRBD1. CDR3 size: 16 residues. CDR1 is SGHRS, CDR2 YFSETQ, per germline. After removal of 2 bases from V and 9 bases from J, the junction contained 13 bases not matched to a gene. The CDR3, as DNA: TGCGCCAGCAGCTTTTTCACTGACAGGGCCTTAAGGGAGCTGTTTTTT. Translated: CASSFFTDRALRELFF. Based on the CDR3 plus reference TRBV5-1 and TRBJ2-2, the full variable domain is KAGVTQTPRYLIKTRGQQVTLSCSPISGHRSVSWYQQTPGQGLQFLFEYFSETQRNKGNFPGRFSGRQFSNSRSEMNVSTLELGDSALYLCASSFFTDRALRELFFGEGSRLTVL.

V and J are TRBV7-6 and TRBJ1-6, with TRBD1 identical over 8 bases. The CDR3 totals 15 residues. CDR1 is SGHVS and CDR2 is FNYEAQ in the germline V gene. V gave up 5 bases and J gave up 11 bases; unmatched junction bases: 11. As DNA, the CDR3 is TGTGCCAGCAGCCCAGGACAGGGAAATAGTGCACCCCTCCACTTT. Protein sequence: CASSPGQGNSAPLHF. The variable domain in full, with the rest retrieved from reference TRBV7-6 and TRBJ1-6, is GAGVSQSPRYKVTKRGQDVALRCDPISGHVSLYWYRQALGQGPEFLTYFNYEAQQDKSGLPNDRFSAERPEGSISTLTIQRTEQRDSAMYRCASSPGQGNSAPLHFGNGTRLTVT.

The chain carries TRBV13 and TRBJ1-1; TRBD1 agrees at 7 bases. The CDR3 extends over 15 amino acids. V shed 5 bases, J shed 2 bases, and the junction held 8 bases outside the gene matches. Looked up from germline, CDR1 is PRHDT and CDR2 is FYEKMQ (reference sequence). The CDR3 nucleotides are TGTGCCAGCAGCCTAGAGGGACAGCAAAACACTGAAGCTTTCTTT. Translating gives CASSLEGQQNTEAFF. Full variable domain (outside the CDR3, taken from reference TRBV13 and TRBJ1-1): AAGVIQSPRHLIKEKRETATLKCYPIPRHDTVYWYQQGPGQDPQFLISFYEKMQSDKGSIPDRFSAQQFSDYHSELNMSSLELGDSALYFCASSLEGQQNTEAFFGQGTRLTVV.

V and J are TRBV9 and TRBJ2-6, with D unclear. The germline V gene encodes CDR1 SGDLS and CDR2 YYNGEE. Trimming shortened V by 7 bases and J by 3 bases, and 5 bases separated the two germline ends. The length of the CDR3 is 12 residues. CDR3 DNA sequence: TGTGCCAGCCTTCGTGGGGCCAACGTCCTGACTTTC. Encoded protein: CASLRGANVLTF.

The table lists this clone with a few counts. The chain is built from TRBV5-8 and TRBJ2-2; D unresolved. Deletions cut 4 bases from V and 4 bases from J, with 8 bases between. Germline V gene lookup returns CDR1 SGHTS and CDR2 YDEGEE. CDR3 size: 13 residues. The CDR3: CASSRRPTGELFF. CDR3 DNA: TGTGCCAGCAGCCGAAGACCCACCGGGGAGCTGTTTTTT.

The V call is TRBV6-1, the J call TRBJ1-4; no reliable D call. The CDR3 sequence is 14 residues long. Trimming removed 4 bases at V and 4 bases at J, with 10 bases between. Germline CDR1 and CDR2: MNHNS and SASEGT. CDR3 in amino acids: CASSAASYNEKLFF. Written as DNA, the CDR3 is TGTGCCAGCAGTGCGGCCAGCTATAATGAAAAACTGTTTTTT.

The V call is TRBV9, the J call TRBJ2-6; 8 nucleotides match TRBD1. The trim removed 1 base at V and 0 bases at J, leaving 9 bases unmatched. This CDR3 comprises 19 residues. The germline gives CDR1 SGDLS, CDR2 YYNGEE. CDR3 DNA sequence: TGTGCCAGCAGCGTAAGTCCCGGACAGGGCCGCTCTGGGGCCAACGTCCTGACTTTC. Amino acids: CASSVSPGQGRSGANVLTF.

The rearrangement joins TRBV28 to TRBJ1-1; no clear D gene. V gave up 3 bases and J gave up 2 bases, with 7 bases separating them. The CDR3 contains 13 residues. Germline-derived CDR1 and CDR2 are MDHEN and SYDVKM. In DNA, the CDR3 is TGTGCCAGCAGTTTGGGTGGAAACACTGAAGCTTTCTTT. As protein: CASSLGGNTEAFF.

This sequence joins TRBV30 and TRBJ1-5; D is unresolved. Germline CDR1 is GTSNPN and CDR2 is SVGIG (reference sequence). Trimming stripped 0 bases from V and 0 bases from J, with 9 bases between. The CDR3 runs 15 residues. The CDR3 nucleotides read TGTGCCTGGAGTGTTGGCCCGGGTAGCAATCAGCCCCAGCATTTT. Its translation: CAWSVGPGSNQPQHF. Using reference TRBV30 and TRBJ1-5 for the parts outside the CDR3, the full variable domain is SQTIHQWPATLVQPVGSPLSLECTVEGTSNPNLYWYRQAAGRGLQLLFYSVGIGQISSEVPQNLSASRPQDRQFILSSKKLLLSDSGFYLCAWSVGPGSNQPQHFGDGTRLSIL.

The CDR3 loop reads CARASTSRRFEAFF. The CDR3 DNA follows: TGCGCCAGAGCCTCGACGAGTCGCCGTTTTGAAGCTTTCTTT. The genes are TRBV5-1 and TRBJ1-1, with unresolved D. Per germline, CDR1 SGHRS and CDR2 YFSETQ. The CDR3 has 14 residues. Trimming cost V 8 bases and J 7 bases, with 21 bases left between them.

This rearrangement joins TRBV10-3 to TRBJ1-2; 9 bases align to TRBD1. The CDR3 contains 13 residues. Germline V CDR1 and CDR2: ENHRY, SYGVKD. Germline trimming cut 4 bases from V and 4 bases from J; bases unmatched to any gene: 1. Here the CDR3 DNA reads TGTGCCATCAGTGGGGACAGGGTCTATGGCTACACCTTC. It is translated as CAISGDRVYGYTF.

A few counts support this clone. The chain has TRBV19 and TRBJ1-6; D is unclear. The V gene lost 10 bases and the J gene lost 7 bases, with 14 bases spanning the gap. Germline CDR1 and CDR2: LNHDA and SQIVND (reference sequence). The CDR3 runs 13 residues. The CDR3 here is CATSGMRNSPLHF. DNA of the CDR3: TGTGCCACCTCCGGGATGAGGAATTCACCCCTCCACTTT.

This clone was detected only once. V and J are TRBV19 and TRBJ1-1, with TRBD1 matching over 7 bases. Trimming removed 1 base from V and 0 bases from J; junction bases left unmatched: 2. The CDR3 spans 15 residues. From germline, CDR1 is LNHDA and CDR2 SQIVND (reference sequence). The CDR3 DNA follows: TGTGCCAGTAGTATAGGGGGACAGTTGAACACTGAAGCTTTCTTT. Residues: CASSIGGQLNTEAFF.

CDR3 DNA: TGTGCCAGCAGCTCCAATGAGGGAAATGATGGCTACACCTTC. It codes for CASSSNEGNDGYTF. The V and J genes are TRBV7-2 and TRBJ1-2; D remains ambiguous. Germline CDR1 and CDR2: SGHTA and FQGNSA. The CDR3 is made up of 14 amino acids. Trimming left V 4 bases short and J 6 bases short, with 15 bases between.

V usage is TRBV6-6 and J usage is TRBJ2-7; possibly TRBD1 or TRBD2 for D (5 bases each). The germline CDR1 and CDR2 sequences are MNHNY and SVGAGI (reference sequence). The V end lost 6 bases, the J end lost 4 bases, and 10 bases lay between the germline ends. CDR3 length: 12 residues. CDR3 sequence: CASSPGRYEQYF. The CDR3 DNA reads TGTGCCAGCAGCCCGGGACGGTACGAGCAGTACTTC.

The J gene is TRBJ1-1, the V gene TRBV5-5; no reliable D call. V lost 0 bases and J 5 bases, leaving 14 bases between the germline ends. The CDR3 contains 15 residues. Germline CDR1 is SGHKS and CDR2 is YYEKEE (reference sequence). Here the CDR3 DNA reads TGTGCCAGCAGCTTGGAACCGGCCCTGTGGACTGAAGCTTTCTTT. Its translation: CASSLEPALWTEAFF.

CDR3 bases: TGTGCCAGCAGCTTAGTGTACAGGGCAGGGGACACCATATATTTT. It is translated as CASSLVYRAGDTIYF. The chain joins TRBV11-2 to TRBJ1-3, with D possibly matching TRBD1 (6 bases). This CDR3 has 15 residues. Looked up from germline, CDR1 is SGHAT and CDR2 is FQNNGV. Trimming left V 1 base short and J 8 bases short, with 15 bases between.